The sequence of this T cell receptor (beta chain) was determined in a study of CD8+CD57+ T cells in acquired aplastic anemia. For the study at large: Sorted CD4+ and CD8+ cells yielded DNA averaging around 3 ug. Healthy donor CD4+ samples were sequenced to a depth that averaged around 9.9 million reads.

General study findings and limits: Common to patients and controls were approximately 30 CD8+ CDR3 sequences.

CDR3 and TCR beta VDJ profiling relied on genomic DNA as the template. TCRdb used MiXCR to reprocess the reads, holding one entry per CDR3 protein. The table shows 130,000 or so distinct CDR3 sequences, with roughly 40% occurring only once. Trimming at V came to 3 bases and at J to 5 bases, leaving 12 bases not matched to a gene. The CDR3 totals 16 residues. Germline V lookup: CDR1 SGDLS, CDR2 YYNGEE. This clonotype was seen ten or more times. The antigen is unknown. This TCR came from a human donor in good health, serving as a control. V is TRBV9 and J is TRBJ2-3; TRBD2 matches at 7 bases. The material sequenced was sorted CD4+, CD8+, or CD8+CD57+ T cells (not recorded which) from PBMCs. CDR3 amino acids: CASSGGRPSGLDTQYF. In DNA form, the CDR3 reads TGTGCCAGCAGCGGGGGGAGGCCTAGCGGATTAGATACGCAGTATTTT.